Each of the 8 T cell receptor beta chains below was sequenced from the same sample in a study of blood T cell repertoires in COVID-19 (dated by TCRdb to the early 2020s). Library method: the immunoSEQ multiplex PCR assay. TCRdb took this table from immuneACCESS and kept in-frame rearrangements with V and J called. Such tables lack part of the clones; where checked against another copy, unresolved V genes explain under half of the gap, and the rest is unexplained. The sample table contains 250,000 to 300,000 clones; only one count was recorded for about four fifths of them. The ten top clones hold 3.4% of the sample. The sequenced material came from PBMCs or T cells enriched from blood (not recorded which). The source is a man in his fifties who had recovered from COVID-19.

Here the CDR3 reads CAVSSSYNEQFF. The CDR3 DNA reads TGTGCCGTTTCGAGCTCCTACAATGAGCAGTTCTTC. The genes are TRBV27 and TRBJ2-1, with unresolved D. V dropped 11 bases and J dropped 0 bases, with 8 bases sitting between them. The CDR3 is 12 residues long. CDR1 and CDR2 (germline): MNHEY, SMNVEV (reference sequence).

J is TRBJ1-5 and V is TRBV10-3; D is possibly TRBD1 (5 bases). V was pared by 0 bases and J by 10 bases, with 13 bases between. Germline CDR1 reads ENHRY; CDR2 reads SYGVKD. The CDR3 covers 14 residues. This CDR3 is CAISESIGQQPQHF. As DNA, the CDR3 is TGTGCCATCAGTGAGTCGATAGGACAACAACCCCAGCATTTT.

The chain uses TRBV29-1 and TRBJ1-6; 8 bases line up with TRBD1. The CDR3 is 13 amino acids. The junction had 7 bases not matched to a gene; V was cut back by 8 bases and J by 7 bases. Germline V gives CDR1 SQVTM, CDR2 ANQGSEA. CDR3 in amino acids: CSTSTGANSPLHF. CDR3 nucleotides: TGCAGCACCTCGACAGGGGCAAATTCACCCCTCCACTTT. Complete variable domain (other parts from reference TRBV29-1 and TRBJ1-6): SAVISQKPSRDICQRGTSLTIQCQVDSQVTMMFWYRQQPGQSLTLIATANQGSEATYESGFVIDKFPISRPNLTFSTLTVSNMSPEDSSIYLCSTSTGANSPLHFGNGTRLTVT.

The chain uses TRBV5-1 and TRBJ1-2, with TRBD1 matching over 7 bases. CDR3 size: 13 residues. Germline CDR1 SGHRS, CDR2 YFSETQ. V lost 4 bases, J lost 4 bases, and 4 bases stayed unmatched. Here the CDR3 DNA reads TGCGCCAGCAGCGTGACAGGGCTCTATGGCTACACCTTC. This encodes CASSVTGLYGYTF.

The V gene is TRBV19, the J gene TRBJ2-2; TRBD1 matches 7 bases. Germline CDR1 is LNHDA and CDR2 is SQIVND (reference sequence). This CDR3 is 14 amino acids long. The CDR3 nucleotides read TGTGCGAGTCTCAGACAGGGAGACACCGGGGAGCTGTTTTTT. Translated, it gives CASLRQGDTGELFF.

This chain joins TRBV2 and TRBJ2-2, with 7 positions matching TRBD2. CDR3 length equals 14 residues. V lost 7 bases and J lost 0; bases outside the gene matches: 2. The germline V gene encodes CDR1 SNHLY and CDR2 FYNNEI. The CDR3 here is CASNRGANTGELFF. CDR3 sequence (DNA): TGTGCCAGCAACCGGGGGGCGAACACCGGGGAGCTGTTTTTT.

The V gene is TRBV5-1, the J gene TRBJ2-1; 12 bases line up with TRBD2. The CDR3 loop spans 15 amino acids. Germline lookup yields CDR1 SGHRS and CDR2 YFSETQ. Losses at the gene ends were 5 bases for V and 5 bases for J; bases not matched to a gene: 5. The CDR3 reads CASSLLAGGNNEQFF. Written as DNA, the CDR3 is TGCGCCAGCAGTTTACTAGCGGGGGGAAACAATGAGCAGTTCTTC.

This rearrangement joins TRBV30 to TRBJ1-1; D is possibly TRBD1 (6 bases). Trimming stripped 3 bases from V and 5 bases from J, with 10 bases between. Germline CDR1 reads GTSNPN; CDR2 reads SVGIG (reference sequence). The CDR3 sequence is 12 residues long. The CDR3 DNA reads as TGTGCCTGGAGATACAGGGATACTGAAGCTTTCTTT. This translates into CAWRYRDTEAFF.